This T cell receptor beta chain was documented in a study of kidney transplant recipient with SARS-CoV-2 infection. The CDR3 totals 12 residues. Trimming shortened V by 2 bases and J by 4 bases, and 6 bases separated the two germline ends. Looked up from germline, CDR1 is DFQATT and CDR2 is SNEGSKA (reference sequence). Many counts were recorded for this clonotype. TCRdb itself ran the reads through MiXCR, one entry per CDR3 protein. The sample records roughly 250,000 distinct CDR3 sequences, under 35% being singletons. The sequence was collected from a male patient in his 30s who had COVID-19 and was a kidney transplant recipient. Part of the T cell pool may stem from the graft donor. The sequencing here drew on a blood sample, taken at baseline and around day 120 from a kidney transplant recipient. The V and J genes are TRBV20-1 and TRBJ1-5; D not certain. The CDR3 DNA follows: TGCAGTGCTAGACCGCGAAATCAGCCCCAGCATTTT. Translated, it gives CSARPRNQPQHF.